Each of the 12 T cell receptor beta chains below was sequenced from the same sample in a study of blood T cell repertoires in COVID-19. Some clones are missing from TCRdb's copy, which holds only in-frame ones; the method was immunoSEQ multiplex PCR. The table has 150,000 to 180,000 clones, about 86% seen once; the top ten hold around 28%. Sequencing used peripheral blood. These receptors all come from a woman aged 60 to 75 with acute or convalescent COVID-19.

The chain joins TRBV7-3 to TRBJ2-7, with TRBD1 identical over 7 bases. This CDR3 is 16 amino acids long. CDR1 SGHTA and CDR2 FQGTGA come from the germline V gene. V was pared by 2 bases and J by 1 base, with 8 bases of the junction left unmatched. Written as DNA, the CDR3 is TGTGCCAGCAGCTTAGGCACCGGGACAGCGTCCTACGAGCAGTACTTC. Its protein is CASSLGTGTASYEQYF.

Here the CDR3 DNA reads TGTGCCAGCTCACCTCAACTCGGGACAGGGACCTACGAGCAGTACTTC. It is translated as CASSPQLGTGTYEQYF. The rearrangement links TRBV18 to TRBJ2-7; TRBD1 matches at 9 bases. The CDR3 extends over 16 amino acids. V lost 3 bases and J lost 2; bases outside the gene matches: 8. The germline V gene encodes CDR1 KGHSH and CDR2 LQKENI.

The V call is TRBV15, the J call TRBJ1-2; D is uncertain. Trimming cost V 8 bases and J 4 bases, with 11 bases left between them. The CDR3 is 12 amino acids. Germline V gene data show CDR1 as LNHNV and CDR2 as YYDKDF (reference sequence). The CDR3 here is CATGSPGYGYTF. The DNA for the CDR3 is TGTGCCACCGGGTCGCCAGGCTATGGCTACACCTTC.

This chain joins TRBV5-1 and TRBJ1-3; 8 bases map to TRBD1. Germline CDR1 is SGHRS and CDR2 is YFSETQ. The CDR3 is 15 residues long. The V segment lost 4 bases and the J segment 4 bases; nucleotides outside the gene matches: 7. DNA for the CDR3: TGCGCCAGCAGCCAGGAACGGACAGGGGGAAACACCATATATTTT. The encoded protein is CASSQERTGGNTIYF.

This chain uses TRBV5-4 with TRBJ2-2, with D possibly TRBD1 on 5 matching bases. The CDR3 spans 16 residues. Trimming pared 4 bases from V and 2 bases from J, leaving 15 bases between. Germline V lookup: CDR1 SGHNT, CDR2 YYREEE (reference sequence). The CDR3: CASSLWQGPNTGELFF. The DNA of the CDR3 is TGTGCCAGCAGCCTGTGGCAGGGTCCAAACACCGGGGAGCTGTTTTTT. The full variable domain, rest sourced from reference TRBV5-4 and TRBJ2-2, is ETGVTQSPTHLIKTRGQQVTLRCSSQSGHNTVSWYQQALGQGPQFIFQYYREEENGRGNFPPRFSGLQFPNYSSELNVNALELDDSALYLCASSLWQGPNTGELFFGEGSRLTVL.

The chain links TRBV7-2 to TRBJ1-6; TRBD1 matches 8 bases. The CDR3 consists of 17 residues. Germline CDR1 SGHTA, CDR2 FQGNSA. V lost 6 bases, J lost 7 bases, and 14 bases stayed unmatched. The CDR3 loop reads CASRPRTNRGNNSPLHF. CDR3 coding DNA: TGTGCCAGCAGACCGAGGACAAACAGGGGGAACAATTCACCCCTCCACTTT.

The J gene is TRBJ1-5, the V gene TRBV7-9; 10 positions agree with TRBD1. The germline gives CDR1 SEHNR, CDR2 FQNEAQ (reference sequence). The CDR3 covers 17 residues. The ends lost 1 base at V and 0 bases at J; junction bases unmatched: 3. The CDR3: CASSLGGTGASNQPQHF. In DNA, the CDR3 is TGTGCCAGCAGCTTAGGAGGGACAGGGGCTAGCAATCAGCCCCAGCATTTT.

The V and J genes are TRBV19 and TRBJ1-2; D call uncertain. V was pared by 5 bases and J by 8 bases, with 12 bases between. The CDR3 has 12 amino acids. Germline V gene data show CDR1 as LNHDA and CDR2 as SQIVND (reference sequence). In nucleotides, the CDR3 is TGTGCCAGTAGTGAGGGCCCTTGGGGCTACACCTTC. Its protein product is CASSEGPWGYTF.

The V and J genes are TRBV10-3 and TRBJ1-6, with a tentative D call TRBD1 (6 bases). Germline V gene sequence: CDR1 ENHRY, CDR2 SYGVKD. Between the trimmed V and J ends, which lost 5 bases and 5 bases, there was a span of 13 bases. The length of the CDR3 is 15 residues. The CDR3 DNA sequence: TGTGCCATCAGTTACAGGGTGGGAGATAATTCACCCCTCCACTTT. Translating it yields CAISYRVGDNSPLHF.

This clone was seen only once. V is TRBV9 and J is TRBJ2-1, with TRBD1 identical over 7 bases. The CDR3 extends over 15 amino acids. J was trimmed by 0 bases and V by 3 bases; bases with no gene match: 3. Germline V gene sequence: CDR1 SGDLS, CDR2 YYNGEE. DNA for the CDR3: TGTGCCAGCAGCGCCGACAGGGCCTCCTACAATGAGCAGTTCTTC. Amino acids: CASSADRASYNEQFF. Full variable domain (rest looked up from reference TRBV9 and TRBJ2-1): DSGVTQTPKHLITATGQRVTLRCSPRSGDLSVYWYQQSLDQGLQFLIQYYNGEERAKGNILERFSAQQFPDLHSELNLSSLELGDSALYFCASSADRASYNEQFFGPGTRLTVL.

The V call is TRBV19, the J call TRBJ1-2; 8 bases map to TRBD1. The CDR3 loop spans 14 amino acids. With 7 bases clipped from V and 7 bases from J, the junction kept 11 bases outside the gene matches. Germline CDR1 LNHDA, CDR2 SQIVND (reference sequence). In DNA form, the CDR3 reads TGTGCCAGTACCCAGACAGGGGCGCAGGGTGGCTACACCTTC. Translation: CASTQTGAQGGYTF.

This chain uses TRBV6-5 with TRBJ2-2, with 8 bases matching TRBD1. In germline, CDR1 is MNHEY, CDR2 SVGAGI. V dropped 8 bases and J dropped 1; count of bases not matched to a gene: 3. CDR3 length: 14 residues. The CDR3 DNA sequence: TGTGCCAGCTCAGGGGGCGTGAACACCGGGGAGCTGTTTTTT. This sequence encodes CASSGGVNTGELFF.